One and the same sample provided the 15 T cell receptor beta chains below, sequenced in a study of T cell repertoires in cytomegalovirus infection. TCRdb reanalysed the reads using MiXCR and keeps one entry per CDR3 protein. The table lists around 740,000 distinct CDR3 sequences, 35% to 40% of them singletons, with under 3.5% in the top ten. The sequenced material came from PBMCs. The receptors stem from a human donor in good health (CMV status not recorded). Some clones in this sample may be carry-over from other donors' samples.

The CDR3 DNA reads TGTGCCAGCAGCTTGGGGACAGGGCGAGGTTACGGGTATGGCTACACCTTC. Its protein is CASSLGTGRGYGYGYTF. The V call is TRBV7-2, the J call TRBJ1-2, with TRBD1 identical over 9 bases. The CDR3 loop spans 17 amino acids. CDR1 and CDR2 from the germline V gene are SGHTA and FQGNSA. V shed 3 bases, J shed 5 bases, and the junction held 13 bases outside the gene matches.

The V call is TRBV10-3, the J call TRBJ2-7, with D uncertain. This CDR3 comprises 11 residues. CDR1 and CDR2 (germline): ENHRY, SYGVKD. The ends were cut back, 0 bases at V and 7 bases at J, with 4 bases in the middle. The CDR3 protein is CAISESDEQYF. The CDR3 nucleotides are TGTGCCATCAGTGAGTCCGATGAGCAGTACTTC.

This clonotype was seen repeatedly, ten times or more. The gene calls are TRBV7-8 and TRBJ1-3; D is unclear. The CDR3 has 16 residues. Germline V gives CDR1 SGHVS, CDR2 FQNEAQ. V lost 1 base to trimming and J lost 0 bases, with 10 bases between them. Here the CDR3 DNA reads TGTGCCAGCAGCTTAGGAGGGATGGGCTCTGGAAACACCATATATTTT. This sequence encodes CASSLGGMGSGNTIYF.

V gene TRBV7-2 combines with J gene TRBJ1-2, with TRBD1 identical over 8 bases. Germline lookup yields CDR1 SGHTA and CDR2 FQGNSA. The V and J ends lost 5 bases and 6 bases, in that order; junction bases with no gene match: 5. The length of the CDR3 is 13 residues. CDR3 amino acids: CASSPWTGNGYTF. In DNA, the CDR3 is TGTGCCAGCAGCCCTTGGACAGGGAATGGCTACACCTTC.

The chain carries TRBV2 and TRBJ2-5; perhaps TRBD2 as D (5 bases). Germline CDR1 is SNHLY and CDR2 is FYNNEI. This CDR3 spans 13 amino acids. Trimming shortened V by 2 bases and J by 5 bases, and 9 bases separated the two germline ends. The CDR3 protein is CASSEFGGETQYF. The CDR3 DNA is TGTGCCAGCAGTGAATTCGGCGGGGAGACCCAGTACTTC.

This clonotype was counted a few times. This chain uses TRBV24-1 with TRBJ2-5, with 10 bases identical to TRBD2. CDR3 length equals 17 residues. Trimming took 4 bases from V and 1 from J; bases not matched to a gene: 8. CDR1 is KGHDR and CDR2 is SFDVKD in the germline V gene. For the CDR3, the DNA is TGTGCCACCAGTGACCCCAAGGTAGCGGGAGGCCAAGAGACCCAGTACTTC. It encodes CATSDPKVAGGQETQYF.

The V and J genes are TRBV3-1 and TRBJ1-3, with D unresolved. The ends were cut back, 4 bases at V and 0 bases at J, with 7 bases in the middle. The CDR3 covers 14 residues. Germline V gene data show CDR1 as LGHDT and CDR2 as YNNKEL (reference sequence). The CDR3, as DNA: TGTGCCAGCAGCCTCCCTTACTCTGGAAACACCATATATTTT. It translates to CASSLPYSGNTIYF.

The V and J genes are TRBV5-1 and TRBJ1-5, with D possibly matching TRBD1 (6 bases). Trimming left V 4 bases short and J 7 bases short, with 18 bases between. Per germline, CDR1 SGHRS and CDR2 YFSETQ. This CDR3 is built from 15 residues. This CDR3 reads CASSPLPLDRQPQHF. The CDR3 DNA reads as TGCGCCAGCAGCCCCTTACCCCTGGACAGACAGCCCCAGCATTTT.

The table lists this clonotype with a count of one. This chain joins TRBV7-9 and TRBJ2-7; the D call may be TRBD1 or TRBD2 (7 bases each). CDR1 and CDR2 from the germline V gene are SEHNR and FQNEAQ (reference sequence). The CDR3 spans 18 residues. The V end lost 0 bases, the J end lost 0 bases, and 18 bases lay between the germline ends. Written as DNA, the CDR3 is TGTGCCAGCAGCTTAGCGGGAGGGGACAGACCCAGCTCCTACGAGCAGTACTTC. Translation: CASSLAGGDRPSSYEQYF.

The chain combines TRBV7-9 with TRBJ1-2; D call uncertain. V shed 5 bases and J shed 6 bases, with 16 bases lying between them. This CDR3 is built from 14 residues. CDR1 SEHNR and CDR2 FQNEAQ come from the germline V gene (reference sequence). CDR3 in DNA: TGTGCCAGCAGCGCCCGGGGAGACATAGATGGCTACACCTTC. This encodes CASSARGDIDGYTF.

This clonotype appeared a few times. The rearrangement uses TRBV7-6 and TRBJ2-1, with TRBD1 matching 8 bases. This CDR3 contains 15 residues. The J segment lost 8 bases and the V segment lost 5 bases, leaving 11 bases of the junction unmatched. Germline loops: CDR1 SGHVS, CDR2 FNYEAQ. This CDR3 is CASSHDRGGIYEQFF. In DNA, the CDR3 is TGTGCCAGCAGCCATGACAGGGGAGGTATTTATGAGCAGTTCTTC.

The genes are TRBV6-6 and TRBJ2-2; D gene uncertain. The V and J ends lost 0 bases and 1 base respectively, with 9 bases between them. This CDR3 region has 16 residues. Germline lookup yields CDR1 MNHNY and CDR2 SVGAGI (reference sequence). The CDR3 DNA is TGTGCCAGCAGTTACTCCCCGGAGAAGAACACCGGGGAGCTGTTTTTT. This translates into CASSYSPEKNTGELFF.

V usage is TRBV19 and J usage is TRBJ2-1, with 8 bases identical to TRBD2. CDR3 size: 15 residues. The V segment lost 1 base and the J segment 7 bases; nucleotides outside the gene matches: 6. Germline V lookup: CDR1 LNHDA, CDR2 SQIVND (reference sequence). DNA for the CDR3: TGTGCCAGTAGTATAGCGGCGGGAGGCACTAATGAGCAGTTCTTC. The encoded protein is CASSIAAGGTNEQFF. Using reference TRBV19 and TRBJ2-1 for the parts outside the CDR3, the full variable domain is DGGITQSPKYLFRKEGQNVTLSCEQNLNHDAMYWYRQDPGQGLRLIYYSQIVNDFQKGDIAEGYSVSREKKESFPLTVTSAQKNPTAFYLCASSIAAGGTNEQFFGPGTRLTVL.

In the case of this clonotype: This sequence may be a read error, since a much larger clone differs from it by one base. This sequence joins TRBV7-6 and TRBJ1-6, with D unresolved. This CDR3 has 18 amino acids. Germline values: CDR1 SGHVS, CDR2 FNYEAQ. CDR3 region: CASSLEGIQVRRDSPLHF. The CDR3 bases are TGTGCTAGCAGCTTAGAAGGAATTCAGGTTCGACGGGATTCACCCCTCCACTTT.

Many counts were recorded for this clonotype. CDR3 nucleotides: TGTGCCAGCAGCTTAGGGGGGCAAGAGACCCAGTACTTC. Translated, it gives CASSLGGQETQYF. The chain combines TRBV7-6 with TRBJ2-5; D may match TRBD1 or TRBD2 (5 bases each). The V end lost 1 base, the J end lost 2 bases, and 5 bases lay between the germline ends. Germline assignment: CDR1 SGHVS and CDR2 FNYEAQ. The CDR3 loop spans 13 amino acids.